This T cell receptor beta chain comes out of a study of cytomegalovirus exposure and HLA in healthy donors. CDR1 and CDR2 (germline): MNHNS, SASEGT. The CDR3 has 14 residues. V was shortened by 1 base and J by 4 bases, with 8 bases between the two germline ends. Overall study results and limits: Testing in vitro showed a few CMV-associated chains specific for CMV antigens. Available immune exposure information covered CMV serostatus only.

The PCR had 60 Vbeta and 13 Jbeta primers. Profiling relied on immunoSEQ multiplex PCR, and the TCRdb table lists in-frame clones only, not all of them. The sample yields 150,000 to 200,000 clones, more than 85% seen once. As regards this clone: What it binds is not known.

The gene calls are TRBV6-1 and TRBJ1-5, with D unresolved. The sample comprised PBMCs. The source is a girl less than two years old in good health and CMV-seronegative. The CDR3 DNA follows: TGTGCCAGCAGTGAAGGAGGGTGGAATCAGCCCCAGCATTTT. Its translation: CASSEGGWNQPQHF.